The rows below give T cell receptor beta chains drawn from one sample of a study of T cells in tuberculosis. Assay used: immunoSEQ multiplex PCR; TCRdb lists only in-frame clones, some missing. Of tens of thousands of clones in the sample, roughly 91% were seen once. Sequencing was done on a sample of CD1b-GMM tetramer-negative cells sorted from PBMCs. Receptors originate from an adult woman with latent tuberculosis. CDR3s include the opening cysteine and the closing phenylalanine or tryptophan. The order of the fields is J gene, V gene, clone size, D gene, CDR3 protein, CDR3 DNA. D genes are given only for firm matches. Only part of the rows carry a size: once, few, many, or a class if the clone is expanded.

j_gene: TRBJ1-4
v_gene: TRBV4-2
abundance: -
d_gene: -
CDR3aa: CASSREMQGPNEKLFF
CDR3nt: TGTGCCAGCAGCCGAGAAATGCAGGGCCCTAATGAAAAACTGTTTTTT

j_gene: TRBJ2-2
v_gene: TRBV5-1
abundance: -
d_gene: TRBD1
CDR3aa: CASWGQLNTGELFF
CDR3nt: TGCGCCAGCTGGGGACAGCTGAACACCGGGGAGCTGTTTTTT

j_gene: TRBJ2-3
v_gene: TRBV5-1
abundance: -
d_gene: -
CDR3aa: CASSLGGRVDTQYF
CDR3nt: TGCGCCAGCAGCTTGGGGGGGCGGGTAGATACGCAGTATTTT

j_gene: TRBJ2-7
v_gene: TRBV5-4
abundance: -
d_gene: -
CDR3aa: CASSLSPPGTSYEQYF
CDR3nt: TGTGCCAGCAGCCTCTCACCCCCCGGGACTTCCTACGAGCAGTACTTC

j_gene: TRBJ2-4
v_gene: TRBV2
abundance: -
d_gene: TRBD2
CDR3aa: CASSGQRGTKNIQYF
CDR3nt: TGTGCCAGCAGTGGGCAGCGGGGTACCAAAAACATTCAGTACTTC

j_gene: TRBJ1-1
v_gene: TRBV6-1
abundance: -
d_gene: -
CDR3aa: CASSRGNTEAFF
CDR3nt: TGTGCCAGCAGCCGGGGGAACACTGAAGCTTTCTTT

j_gene: TRBJ2-2
v_gene: TRBV6-4
abundance: medium-sized
d_gene: TRBD1
CDR3aa: CASSRSGTGANTGELFF
CDR3nt: TGTGCCAGCAGCCGCTCGGGGACAGGGGCGAACACCGGGGAGCTGTTTTTT

j_gene: TRBJ2-7
v_gene: TRBV5-6
abundance: -
d_gene: TRBD1
CDR3aa: CASSIGTGGEQYF
CDR3nt: TGTGCCAGCAGCATTGGGACAGGGGGCGAGCAGTACTTC

j_gene: TRBJ1-6
v_gene: TRBV5-1
abundance: -
d_gene: TRBD1
CDR3aa: CASRGQGIDSPLHF
CDR3nt: TGCGCCAGCAGGGGACAGGGGATCGATTCACCCCTCCACTTT

j_gene: TRBJ2-2
v_gene: TRBV6-6
abundance: -
d_gene: TRBD1
CDR3aa: CASRPTPGQGTGELFF
CDR3nt: TGTGCCAGCAGACCAACTCCGGGACAGGGGACCGGGGAGCTGTTTTTT

j_gene: TRBJ1-1
v_gene: TRBV7-9
abundance: -
d_gene: -
CDR3aa: CASSRPGREAFF
CDR3nt: TGTGCCAGCAGCCGACCAGGGCGTGAAGCTTTCTTT

j_gene: TRBJ2-3
v_gene: TRBV11-3
abundance: -
d_gene: -
CDR3aa: CASSPNTDTQYF
CDR3nt: TGTGCCAGCAGCCCCAACACAGATACGCAGTATTTT

j_gene: TRBJ2-5
v_gene: TRBV5-1
abundance: -
d_gene: TRBD2
CDR3aa: CASSLAGTKLQETQYF
CDR3nt: TGCGCCAGCAGCTTGGCAGGGACTAAATTACAAGAGACCCAGTACTTC

j_gene: TRBJ2-5
v_gene: TRBV5-8
abundance: -
d_gene: TRBD1
CDR3aa: CASSFHLTSATGGHQETQYF
CDR3nt: TGTGCCAGCAGCTTTCACCTCACCTCGGCGACAGGGGGCCACCAAGAGACCCAGTACTTC

j_gene: TRBJ2-5
v_gene: TRBV7-8
abundance: -
d_gene: TRBD1
CDR3aa: CASSLDRGVETQYF
CDR3nt: TGTGCCAGCAGCTTGGACAGGGGGGTGGAGACCCAGTACTTC

j_gene: TRBJ1-2
v_gene: TRBV6-6
abundance: -
d_gene: TRBD1
CDR3aa: CATNQGADGYTF
CDR3nt: TGTGCCACCAACCAGGGGGCCGATGGCTACACCTTC

j_gene: TRBJ2-2
v_gene: TRBV19
abundance: -
d_gene: -
CDR3aa: CASSMGATGELFF
CDR3nt: TGTGCCAGTAGTATGGGGGCCACCGGGGAGCTGTTTTTT

j_gene: TRBJ2-2
v_gene: TRBV5-1
abundance: -
d_gene: TRBD2
CDR3aa: CASSLFSSGGATGELFF
CDR3nt: TGCGCCAGCAGCTTGTTTTCTAGCGGGGGTGCCACCGGGGAGCTGTTTTTT

j_gene: TRBJ2-5
v_gene: TRBV5-4
abundance: -
d_gene: -
CDR3aa: CASSPQPGYQETQYF
CDR3nt: TGTGCCAGCAGCCCTCAGCCAGGGTACCAAGAGACCCAGTACTTC

j_gene: TRBJ2-1
v_gene: TRBV2
abundance: -
d_gene: -
CDR3aa: CASSGLDEQFF
CDR3nt: TGTGCCAGCAGTGGACTGGATGAGCAGTTCTTC

j_gene: TRBJ1-2
v_gene: TRBV27
abundance: -
d_gene: -
CDR3aa: CASSSTQGSIYGYTF
CDR3nt: TGTGCCAGCAGTTCCACCCAGGGGTCCATCTATGGCTACACCTTC

j_gene: TRBJ1-2
v_gene: TRBV6-5
abundance: -
d_gene: TRBD1
CDR3aa: CASSYAAGGRYGYTF
CDR3nt: TGTGCCAGCAGTTACGCGGCAGGGGGTCGCTATGGCTACACCTTC

j_gene: TRBJ2-1
v_gene: TRBV5-1
abundance: -
d_gene: -
CDR3aa: CASREQLYNEQFF
CDR3nt: TGCGCCAGCAGGGAACAGCTTTACAATGAGCAGTTCTTC

j_gene: TRBJ2-1
v_gene: TRBV2
abundance: -
d_gene: -
CDR3aa: CASSEAWTRTGYNEQFF
CDR3nt: TGTGCCAGCAGTGAAGCATGGACCCGGACTGGCTACAATGAGCAGTTCTTC

j_gene: TRBJ2-2
v_gene: TRBV7-6
abundance: -
d_gene: TRBD2
CDR3aa: CASSLRTSGGELFF
CDR3nt: TGTGCCAGCAGCTTAAGAACTAGCGGGGGGGAGCTGTTTTTT

j_gene: TRBJ1-4
v_gene: TRBV6-5
abundance: -
d_gene: TRBD1
CDR3aa: CASSYSGTGAEKLFF
CDR3nt: TGTGCCAGCAGTTACTCCGGGACAGGGGCTGAAAAACTGTTTTTT

j_gene: TRBJ1-5
v_gene: TRBV2
abundance: -
d_gene: TRBD1
CDR3aa: CASSDYGTGGQPQHF
CDR3nt: TGTGCCAGCAGTGATTATGGGACAGGGGGTCAGCCCCAGCATTTT

j_gene: TRBJ2-3
v_gene: TRBV6-1
abundance: -
d_gene: TRBD2
CDR3aa: CASKWLAGGTGTQYF
CDR3nt: TGTGCCAGCAAATGGCTAGCGGGGGGGACTGGTACGCAGTATTTT

j_gene: TRBJ1-1
v_gene: TRBV19
abundance: -
d_gene: TRBD1
CDR3aa: CASSWGQLNTEAFF
CDR3nt: TGTGCCAGTAGTTGGGGACAGCTGAACACTGAAGCTTTCTTT

j_gene: TRBJ1-2
v_gene: TRBV19
abundance: -
d_gene: -
CDR3aa: CASSPGEAVYGYTF
CDR3nt: TGTGCCAGTAGTCCTGGTGAGGCTGTCTATGGCTACACCTTC

j_gene: TRBJ2-1
v_gene: TRBV5-4
abundance: -
d_gene: TRBD2
CDR3aa: CASSPSSGGAGRGEQFF
CDR3nt: TGTGCCAGCAGCCCTTCTAGCGGGGGGGCGGGAAGGGGGGAGCAGTTCTTC

j_gene: TRBJ1-6
v_gene: TRBV27
abundance: -
d_gene: TRBD1
CDR3aa: CASSHPRGRAQDSPLHF
CDR3nt: TGTGCCAGCAGTCACCCGAGGGGGCGGGCACAGGATTCACCCCTCCACTTT

j_gene: TRBJ1-2
v_gene: TRBV10-3
abundance: -
d_gene: -
CDR3aa: CAISEGQNYGYTF
CDR3nt: TGTGCCATCAGTGAGGGGCAAAACTATGGCTACACCTTC

j_gene: TRBJ2-5
v_gene: TRBV5-1
abundance: once
d_gene: TRBD1
CDR3aa: CASSLGQGKTQYF
CDR3nt: TGCGCCAGCAGCCTGGGACAGGGGAAGACCCAGTACTTC

j_gene: TRBJ1-6
v_gene: TRBV6-4
abundance: -
d_gene: -
CDR3aa: CASSRENNSPLHF
CDR3nt: TGTGCCAGTTCCCGGGAGAATAATTCACCCCTCCACTTT

j_gene: TRBJ1-1
v_gene: TRBV18
abundance: once
d_gene: -
CDR3aa: CASSRGLSMLGGDTEAFF
CDR3nt: TGTGCCAGCTCACGGGGCCTTAGTATGCTGGGTGGGGACACTGAAGCTTTCTTT